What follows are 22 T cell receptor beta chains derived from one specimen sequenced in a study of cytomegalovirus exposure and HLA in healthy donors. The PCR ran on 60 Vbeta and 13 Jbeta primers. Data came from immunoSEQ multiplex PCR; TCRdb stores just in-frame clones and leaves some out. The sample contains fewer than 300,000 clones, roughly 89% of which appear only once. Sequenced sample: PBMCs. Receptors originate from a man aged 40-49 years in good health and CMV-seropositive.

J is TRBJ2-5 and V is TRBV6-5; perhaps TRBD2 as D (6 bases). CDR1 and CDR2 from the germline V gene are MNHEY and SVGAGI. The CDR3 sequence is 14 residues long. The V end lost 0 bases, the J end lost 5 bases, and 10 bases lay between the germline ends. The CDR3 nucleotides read TGTGCCAGCAGTTACTCGCGGGGTGGGGAGACCCAGTACTTC. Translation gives CASSYSRGGETQYF.

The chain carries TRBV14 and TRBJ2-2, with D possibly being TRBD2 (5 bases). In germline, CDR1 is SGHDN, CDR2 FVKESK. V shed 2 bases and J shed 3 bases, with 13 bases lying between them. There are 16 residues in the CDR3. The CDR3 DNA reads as TGTGCCAGCAGCCAACGCGATAGCGAGTACACCGGGGAGCTGTTTTTT. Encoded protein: CASSQRDSEYTGELFF.

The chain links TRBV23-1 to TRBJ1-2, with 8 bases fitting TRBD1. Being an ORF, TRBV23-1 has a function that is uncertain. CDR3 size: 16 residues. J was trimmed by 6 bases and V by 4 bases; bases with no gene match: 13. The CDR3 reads CASSPLVSRGRNGYTF. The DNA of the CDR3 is TGCGCCAGCAGTCCTCTGGTTTCCAGGGGGCGTAATGGCTACACCTTC.

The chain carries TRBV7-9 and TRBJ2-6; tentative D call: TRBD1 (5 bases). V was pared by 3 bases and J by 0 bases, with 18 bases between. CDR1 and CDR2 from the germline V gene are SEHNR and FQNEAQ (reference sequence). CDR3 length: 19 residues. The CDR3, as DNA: TGTGCCAGCAGCTTCGACAGCGTTCTTTCCTACTCTGGGGCCAACGTCCTGACTTTC. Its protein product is CASSFDSVLSYSGANVLTF.

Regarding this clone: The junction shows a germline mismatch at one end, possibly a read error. CDR3 DNA sequence: TGTTCCAGCAGCTTACCCGACAGGGCCCAGTACTTC. It encodes CSSSLPDRAQYF. The chain carries TRBV7-9 and TRBJ2-7; 7 positions agree with TRBD1. The germline CDR1 and CDR2 sequences are SEHNR and FQNEAQ (reference sequence). There are 12 residues in the CDR3. Filled out from reference TRBV7-9 and TRBJ2-7, the complete variable domain reads DTGVSQNPRHKITKRGQNVTFRCDPISEHNRLYWYRQTLGQGPEFLTYFQNEAQLEKSRLLSDRFSAERPKGSFSTLEIQRTEQGDSAMYLCSSSLPDRAQYFGPGTRLTVT.

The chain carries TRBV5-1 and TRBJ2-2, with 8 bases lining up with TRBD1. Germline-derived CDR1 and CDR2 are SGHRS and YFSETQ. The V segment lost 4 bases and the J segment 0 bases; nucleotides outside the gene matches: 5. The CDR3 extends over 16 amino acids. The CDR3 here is CASSPGQATNTGELFF. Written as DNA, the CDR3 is TGCGCCAGCAGCCCGGGACAGGCGACGAACACCGGGGAGCTGTTTTTT.

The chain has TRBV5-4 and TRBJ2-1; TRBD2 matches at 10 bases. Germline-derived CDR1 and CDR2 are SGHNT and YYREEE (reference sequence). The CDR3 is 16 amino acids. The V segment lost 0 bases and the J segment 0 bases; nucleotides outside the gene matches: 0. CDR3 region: CASSLGLAGSYNEQFF. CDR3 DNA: TGTGCCAGCAGCTTGGGACTAGCGGGCTCCTACAATGAGCAGTTCTTC.

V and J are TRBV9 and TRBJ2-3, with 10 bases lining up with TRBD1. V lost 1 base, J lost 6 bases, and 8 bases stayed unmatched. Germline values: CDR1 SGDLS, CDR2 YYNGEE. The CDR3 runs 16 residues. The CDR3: CASSVTGQGVTDTQYF. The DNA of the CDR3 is TGTGCCAGCAGCGTAACAGGACAGGGGGTTACGGATACGCAGTATTTT.

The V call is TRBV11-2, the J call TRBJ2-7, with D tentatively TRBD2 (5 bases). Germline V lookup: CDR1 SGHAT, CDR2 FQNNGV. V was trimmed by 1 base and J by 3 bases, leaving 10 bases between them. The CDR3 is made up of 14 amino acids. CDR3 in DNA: TGTGCCAGCAGCTTAGTTCGGGAAAACTACGAGCAGTACTTC. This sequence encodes CASSLVRENYEQYF.

The chain's CDR3 is CASSSQLGRETQYF. The CDR3 nucleotides read TGTGCCAGCAGCTCTCAACTAGGTCGGGAGACCCAGTACTTC. V usage is TRBV5-4 and J usage is TRBJ2-5; D might be TRBD2 (5 bases). V lost 3 bases to trimming and J lost 5 bases, with 14 bases between them. The CDR3 is made up of 14 amino acids. Germline CDR1 is SGHNT and CDR2 is YYREEE (reference sequence).

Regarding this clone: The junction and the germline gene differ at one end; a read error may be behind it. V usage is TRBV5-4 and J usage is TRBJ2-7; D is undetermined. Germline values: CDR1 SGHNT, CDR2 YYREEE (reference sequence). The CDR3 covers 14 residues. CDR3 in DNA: TGTGCCAGCAGCTTGCCGGGTTCCTCCTGCGAGCAGTACTTC. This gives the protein CASSLPGSSCEQYF.

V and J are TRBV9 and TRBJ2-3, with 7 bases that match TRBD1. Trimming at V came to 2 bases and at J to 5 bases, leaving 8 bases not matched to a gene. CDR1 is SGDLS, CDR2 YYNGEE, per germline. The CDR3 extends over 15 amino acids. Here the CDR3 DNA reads TGTGCCAGCAGCGTGGGACAGCAATTGGGAGATACGCAGTATTTT. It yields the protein CASSVGQQLGDTQYF.

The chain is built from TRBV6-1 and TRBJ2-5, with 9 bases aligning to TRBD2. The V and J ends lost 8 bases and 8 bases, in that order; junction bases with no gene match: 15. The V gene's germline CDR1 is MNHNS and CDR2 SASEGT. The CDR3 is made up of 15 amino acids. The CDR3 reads CASLTALAGIRTQYF. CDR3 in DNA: TGTGCCAGCTTAACTGCTCTAGCGGGAATACGAACCCAGTACTTC.

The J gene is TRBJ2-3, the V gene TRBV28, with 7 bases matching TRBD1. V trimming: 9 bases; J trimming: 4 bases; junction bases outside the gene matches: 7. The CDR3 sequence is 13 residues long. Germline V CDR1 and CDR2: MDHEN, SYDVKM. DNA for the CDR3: TGTGCCAGTTACAGGGGAATAGCAGATACGCAGTATTTT. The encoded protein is CASYRGIADTQYF.

The CDR3 loop is CASSEGLQQYF. In DNA, the CDR3 is TGTGCCAGCAGCGAGGGACTCCAGCAGTACTTC. J is TRBJ2-7 and V is TRBV9; TRBD2 might be the D (6 bases). V lost 3 bases and J lost 8, with 9 bases in between. The germline CDR1 and CDR2 sequences are SGDLS and YYNGEE. This CDR3 has 11 amino acids. Full variable domain (remainder filled in from reference TRBV9 and TRBJ2-7): DSGVTQTPKHLITATGQRVTLRCSPRSGDLSVYWYQQSLDQGLQFLIQYYNGEERAKGNILERFSAQQFPDLHSELNLSSLELGDSALYFCASSEGLQQYFGPGTRLTVT.

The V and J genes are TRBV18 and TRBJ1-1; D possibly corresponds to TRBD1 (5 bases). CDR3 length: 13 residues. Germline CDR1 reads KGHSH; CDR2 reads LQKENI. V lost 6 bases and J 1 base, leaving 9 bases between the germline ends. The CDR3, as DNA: TGTGCCAGCTCTGACGACAGGAACACTGAAGCTTTCTTT. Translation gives CASSDDRNTEAFF.

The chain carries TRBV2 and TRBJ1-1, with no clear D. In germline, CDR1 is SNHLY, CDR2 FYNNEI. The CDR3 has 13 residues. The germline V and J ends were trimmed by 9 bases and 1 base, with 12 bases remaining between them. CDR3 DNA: TGTGCCAGTTCGACATTTCAGAACACTGAAGCTTTCTTT. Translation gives CASSTFQNTEAFF.

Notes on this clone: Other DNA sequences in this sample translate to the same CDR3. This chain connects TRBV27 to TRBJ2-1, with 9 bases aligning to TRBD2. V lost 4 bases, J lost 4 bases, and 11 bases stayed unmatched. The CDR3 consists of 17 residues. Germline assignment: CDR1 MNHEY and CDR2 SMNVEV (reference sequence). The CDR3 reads CASSSLLAGVGYNEQFF. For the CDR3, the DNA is TGTGCCAGCAGTTCGCTGTTAGCGGGGGTAGGTTACAATGAGCAGTTCTTC.

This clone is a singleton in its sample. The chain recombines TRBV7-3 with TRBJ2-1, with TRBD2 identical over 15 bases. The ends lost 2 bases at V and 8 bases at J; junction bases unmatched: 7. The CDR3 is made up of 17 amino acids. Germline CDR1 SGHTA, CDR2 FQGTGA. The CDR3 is CASSLAGLAGGPDEQFF. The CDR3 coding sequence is TGTGCCAGCAGCTTAGCCGGACTAGCGGGAGGGCCCGATGAGCAGTTCTTC.

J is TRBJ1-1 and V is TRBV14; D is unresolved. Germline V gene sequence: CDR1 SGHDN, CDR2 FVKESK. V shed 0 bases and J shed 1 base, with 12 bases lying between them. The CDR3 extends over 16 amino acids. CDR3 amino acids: CASSQDQPGKNTEAFF. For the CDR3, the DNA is TGTGCCAGCAGCCAAGATCAACCGGGGAAGAACACTGAAGCTTTCTTT.

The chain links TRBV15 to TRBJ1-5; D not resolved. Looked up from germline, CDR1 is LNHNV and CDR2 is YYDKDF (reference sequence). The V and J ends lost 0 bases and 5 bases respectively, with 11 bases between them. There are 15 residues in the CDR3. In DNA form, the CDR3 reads TGTGCCACCAGCAGAGACACAGCACCACATCAGCCCCAGCATTTT. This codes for CATSRDTAPHQPQHF.

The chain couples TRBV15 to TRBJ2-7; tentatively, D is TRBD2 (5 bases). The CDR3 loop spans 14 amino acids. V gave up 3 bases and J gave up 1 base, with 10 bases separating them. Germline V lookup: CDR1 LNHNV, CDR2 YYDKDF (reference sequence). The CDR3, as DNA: TGTGCCACCAGCAGCAGTCGGGGTTCCTACGAGCAGTACTTC. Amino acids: CATSSSRGSYEQYF.